This T cell receptor (beta chain) derives from a study of molecular identifiers for immune sequencing clone quantification. Study details: Replicate experiments divided RNA from about 19,000 or 110,000 naive CD8 cells into five parts and sequenced four.

In germline, CDR1 is MNHEY, CDR2 SVGEGT. V lost 2 bases, J lost 5 bases, and 7 bases stayed unmatched. The CDR3 is made up of 16 amino acids. Using its own MiXCR run on the PCR reads, TCRdb lists one record per CDR3 protein. The sample yields 68,000 or so distinct CDR3 sequences, around a sixth seen once. As regards this clonotype: What it binds is unknown. This may come from a read error, since a much larger clone is one base off.

Study outcomes and limitations: Investigators reportedly could detect spiked Jurkat TCR RNA from one cell among 980,000 or so naive cells.

The sample was naive CD8+ T cells from blood, with Jurkat cell RNA spiked in. Described subset: FACS-sorted CD8+CD4-CCR7+CD45RA+ naive T cells. V is TRBV6-2 or TRBV6-3 and J is TRBJ2-1; 9 nucleotides agree with TRBD2. This sequence originates from a human donor in good health. Some libraries in this study had Jurkat cell RNA spiked in. For the CDR3, the DNA is TGTGCCAGCAGTTACCCGAGCCTAGCGGGAAACAATGAGCAGTTCTTC. Protein: CASSYPSLAGNNEQFF.